This T cell receptor (beta chain) derives from a study of blood T cell repertoires in COVID-19. Across the whole study: Italy, Spain and the United States were the sources of the convalescent and acute COVID-19 samples. The analysed material was cDNA or gDNA that came from T cells, B-cell-depleted T cells, or PBMCs.

In the authors' workflow: Estimation of nucleated cell counts relied on the amplification of reference gene primers. The method was immunoSEQ multiplex PCR; TCRdb's version includes in-frame clones alone and lacks a portion of them. D and trimming were read from the DNA, whereas the V and J calls and clone size are those reported in that table. Of more than 95,000 clones detected, nearly 90% appear once; the ten largest clones hold 3% to 3.5%. From germline, CDR1 is SGHNT and CDR2 YYREEE (reference sequence). There are 13 residues in the CDR3. The V and J ends lost 4 bases and 1 base, in that order; junction bases with no gene match: 0.

The specimen sequenced was peripheral blood. The TCR comes from a man aged 50 to 59 in a cohort sampled during active COVID-19. This chain uses TRBV5-4 with TRBJ2-3; 7 bases fit TRBD1. The CDR3 region has the DNA TGTGCCAGCAGCCAGGGGGGCACAGATACGCAGTATTTT. Translated: CASSQGGTDTQYF.